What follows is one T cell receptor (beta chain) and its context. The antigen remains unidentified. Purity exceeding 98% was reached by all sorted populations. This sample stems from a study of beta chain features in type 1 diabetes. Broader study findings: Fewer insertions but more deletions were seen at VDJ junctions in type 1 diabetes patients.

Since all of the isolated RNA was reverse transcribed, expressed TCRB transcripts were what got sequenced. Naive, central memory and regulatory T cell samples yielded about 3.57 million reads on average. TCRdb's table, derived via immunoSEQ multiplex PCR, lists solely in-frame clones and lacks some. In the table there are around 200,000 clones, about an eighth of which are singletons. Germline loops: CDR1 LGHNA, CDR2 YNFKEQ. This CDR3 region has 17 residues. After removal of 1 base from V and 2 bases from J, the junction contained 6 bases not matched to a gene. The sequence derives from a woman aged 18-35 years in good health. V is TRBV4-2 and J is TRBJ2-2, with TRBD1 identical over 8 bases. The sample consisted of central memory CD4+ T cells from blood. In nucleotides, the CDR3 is TGTGCCAGCAGCCAAGGAATCCAGGGGGCTAACACCGGGGAGCTGTTTTTT. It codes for CASSQGIQGANTGELFF.